Below, 30 T cell receptor beta chains from the same sample are listed, as sequenced in a study of T cells in Graves' hyperthyroidism and ophthalmopathy. TCR beta CDR3 regions were amplified from RNA. TCR CDR3 underwent first-round RT-PCR with the HTBI primer set. TCRdb redid the calling of the multiplex PCR reads with MiXCR, one entry per CDR3 protein. The sample has under 400,000 distinct CDR3 sequences; approximately 14% are singletons. Source material: blood. Receptors were obtained from a woman aged 55 to 70 with Graves' ophthalmopathy.

This clonotype appeared many times. This chain joins TRBV7-2 and TRBJ1-5, with TRBD1 identical over 7 bases. Germline loops: CDR1 SGHTA, CDR2 FQGNSA. Germline trimming cut 5 bases from V and 4 bases from J; bases unmatched to any gene: 8. CDR3 length: 15 residues. As DNA, the CDR3 is TGTGCCAGCAGCCCGACAGGGACTGTGAATCAGCCCCAGCATTTT. The encoded protein is CASSPTGTVNQPQHF.

This clonotype has a count of ten or more. V is TRBV7-2 and J is TRBJ2-3; possibly TRBD2 for D (6 bases). Deletions cut 5 bases from V and 5 bases from J, with 17 bases between. This CDR3 contains 15 residues. In germline, CDR1 is SGHTA, CDR2 FQGNSA. The CDR3 nucleotides are TGTGCCAGCAGCAAGTTATCGGGACTTGTAGATACGCAGTATTTT. Its protein product is CASSKLSGLVDTQYF.

This clonotype was seen ten or more times. The rearrangement uses TRBV28 and TRBJ2-7; TRBD2 might be the D (6 bases). Germline V CDR1 and CDR2: MDHEN, SYDVKM. V lost 5 bases and J lost 3, with 17 bases in between. CDR3 length: 15 residues. CDR3 coding DNA: TGTGCCAGCAGTCCGACAGAACTAGCTCTCTACGAGCAGTACTTC. It yields the protein CASSPTELALYEQYF.

The table lists this clonotype with many counts. The chain has TRBV20-1 and TRBJ2-1; 9 bases are shared with TRBD2. The germline gives CDR1 DFQATT, CDR2 SNEGSKA (reference sequence). The junction had 4 bases not matched to a gene; V was cut back by 0 bases and J by 4 bases. This CDR3 contains 15 residues. The CDR3 nucleotides read TGCAGTGCTAGAGAAGCGCTAGCGGGATACAATGAGCAGTTCTTC. Protein: CSAREALAGYNEQFF.

This clonotype was observed at least ten times. The chain employs TRBV5-1 and TRBJ2-2; 8 bases are a match to TRBD1. Germline CDR1 and CDR2: SGHRS and YFSETQ. The CDR3 loop spans 13 amino acids. The trim removed 5 bases at V and 6 bases at J, leaving 3 bases unmatched. CDR3 nucleotides: TGCGCCAGCAGACAGGGACAGGCCGGGGAGCTGTTTTTT. As protein: CASRQGQAGELFF.

The V gene is TRBV20-1, the J gene TRBJ2-7, with a tentative D call TRBD2 (6 bases). The germline V and J ends were trimmed by 5 bases and 5 bases, with 16 bases remaining between them. Germline CDR1 and CDR2: DFQATT and SNEGSKA (reference sequence). The CDR3 length is 13 residues. In nucleotides, the CDR3 is TGCAGTGCTCCGGGCGCGGGAAGAGACGAGCAGTACTTC. This translates into CSAPGAGRDEQYF.

The chain carries TRBV6-9 and TRBJ2-5, with a possible D match to TRBD2 (5 bases). The CDR3 loop spans 15 amino acids. V was trimmed by 2 bases and J by 1 base, leaving 11 bases between them. Germline assignment: CDR1 MNHGY and CDR2 SVAAGI. CDR3 DNA sequence: TGTGCCAGCAGTTATCGCCAAGGGAGCCAAGAGACCCAGTACTTC. Translation gives CASSYRQGSQETQYF.

Many counts were recorded for this clonotype. This chain uses TRBV28 with TRBJ2-5; 8 bases fit TRBD2. The junction had 7 bases not matched to a gene; V was cut back by 3 bases and J by 7 bases. The germline gives CDR1 MDHEN, CDR2 SYDVKM. This CDR3 contains 14 residues. The CDR3 loop reads CASSFRSGAGTQYF. CDR3 coding DNA: TGTGCCAGCAGTTTCCGTAGCGGGGCGGGGACCCAGTACTTC.

This clonotype showed up many times. V and J are TRBV3-1 and TRBJ2-1; D is perhaps TRBD1 (6 bases). The CDR3 covers 13 residues. Per germline, CDR1 LGHDT and CDR2 YNNKEL (reference sequence). Trimming stripped 0 bases from V and 9 bases from J, with 9 bases between. The CDR3 sequence is CASSQDRGGEQFF. In DNA form, the CDR3 reads TGTGCCAGCAGCCAAGATCGAGGGGGTGAGCAGTTCTTC.

The CDR3 DNA reads TGTGCCACCAGTGATCCCACAAGGGGGAACACTGAAGCTTTCTTT. This encodes CATSDPTRGNTEAFF. V is TRBV24-1 and J is TRBJ1-1, with D perhaps matching TRBD1 (5 bases). The V gene's germline CDR1 is KGHDR and CDR2 SFDVKD. The V and J ends lost 3 bases and 1 base respectively, with 11 bases between them. The CDR3 loop spans 15 amino acids.

This clonotype was recorded at least ten times. The V call is TRBV5-5, the J call TRBJ1-5, with D possibly TRBD1 on 6 matching bases. V was trimmed by 4 bases and J by 1 base, leaving 12 bases between them. The germline V gene has CDR1 SGHKS and CDR2 YYEKEE (reference sequence). There are 15 residues in the CDR3. CDR3 nucleotide sequence: TGTGCCAGCAGCACGAGGGGGGGGAGCAATCAGCCCCAGCATTTT. Its translation: CASSTRGGSNQPQHF.

Regarding this clonotype: This sequence may be a read error, since a much larger clone differs from it by one base. The rearrangement links TRBV5-1 to TRBJ2-7; D is undetermined. The CDR3 extends over 15 amino acids. In germline, CDR1 is SGHRS, CDR2 YFSETQ. DNA of the CDR3: TGCGCCGGCAGCTTGGGTCCGGATTCCTCCTACGAGCAGTACTTC. Translated, it gives CAGSLGPDSSYEQYF.

This clonotype has a count of ten or more. This rearrangement joins TRBV12-3 or TRBV12-4 to TRBJ2-5; the D is unclear. Trimming stripped 9 bases from V and 3 bases from J, with 14 bases between. This CDR3 spans 13 amino acids. The CDR3 DNA sequence: TGTGCCAGTTCTCATTACCGGGAAGAGACCCAGTACTTC. It translates to CASSHYREETQYF.

This chain connects TRBV9 to TRBJ2-7, with D tentatively TRBD2 (6 bases). V was trimmed by 0 bases and J by 7 bases, leaving 17 bases between them. This CDR3 region has 15 residues. Germline lookup yields CDR1 SGDLS and CDR2 YYNGEE. CDR3: CASSVDGGTGREQYF. The CDR3 DNA reads TGTGCCAGCAGCGTAGATGGGGGGACGGGAAGGGAGCAGTACTTC.

The chain combines TRBV27 with TRBJ1-5; the match to TRBD1 covers 9 bases. This CDR3 contains 16 residues. With 6 bases clipped from V and 3 bases from J, the junction kept 9 bases outside the gene matches. In germline, CDR1 is MNHEY, CDR2 SMNVEV (reference sequence). CDR3 region: CASSQDRGGDNQPQHF. The DNA for the CDR3 is TGTGCCAGCAGCCAAGACAGGGGGGGGGACAATCAGCCCCAGCATTTT.

The V and J genes are TRBV6-4 and TRBJ2-1; TRBD1 is a possible D gene (6 bases). The CDR3 totals 13 residues. Germline V CDR1 and CDR2: MRHNA, SNTAGT. The germline V and J ends were trimmed by 5 bases and 6 bases, with 11 bases remaining between them. The DNA of the CDR3 is TGTGCCAGCAGTCCAGGGGATCGCAATGAGCAGTTCTTC. Its protein product is CASSPGDRNEQFF.

This clonotype was counted between two and nine times. The chain uses TRBV14 and TRBJ2-1; 8 bases are shared with TRBD2. This CDR3 has 17 residues. J was trimmed by 8 bases and V by 2 bases; bases with no gene match: 14. Germline CDR1 is SGHDN and CDR2 is FVKESK. In DNA, the CDR3 is TGTGCCAGCAGCCAAAGATCGGGGGGGAGCGGGAGTCATGAGCAGTTCTTC. Translated, it gives CASSQRSGGSGSHEQFF.

This chain connects TRBV10-2 to TRBJ2-7, with D possibly called TRBD1 or TRBD2 (5 bases each). The CDR3 consists of 13 residues. The germline V gene encodes CDR1 WSHSY and CDR2 SAAADI. Between the trimmed V and J ends, which lost 8 bases and 0 bases, there was a span of 11 bases. CDR3 sequence reads: CASGDRGSYEQYF. CDR3 sequence (DNA): TGCGCCAGCGGGGACCGGGGCTCCTACGAGCAGTACTTC.

A few counts support this clonotype. This chain connects TRBV18 to TRBJ1-5; maybe TRBD1 (6 bases). Germline V CDR1 and CDR2: KGHSH, LQKENI. There are 16 residues in the CDR3. V lost 6 bases and J 2 bases, leaving 17 bases between the germline ends. The CDR3 DNA reads TGTGCCAGCTCCGAGTTACCGGGGGCCCGCAATCAGCCCCAGCATTTT. As protein: CASSELPGARNQPQHF. Combining the CDR3 with reference TRBV18 and TRBJ1-5 gives the whole variable domain NAGVMQNPRHLVRRRGQEARLRCSPMKGHSHVYWYRQLPEEGLKFMVYLQKENIIDESGMPKERFSAEFPKEGPSILRIQQVVRGDSAAYFCASSELPGARNQPQHFGDGTRLSIL.

In this sample, this clonotype turned up many times. This chain links TRBV20-1 with TRBJ2-7; 11 bases match TRBD1. The CDR3 consists of 17 residues. In germline, CDR1 is DFQATT, CDR2 SNEGSKA (reference sequence). Unmatched junction bases numbered 14, after V lost 4 bases and J lost 3 bases. The CDR3 sequence is CSANRPRRGTGGYEQYF. The CDR3 nucleotides are TGCAGTGCTAACAGGCCCCGCCGAGGGACAGGGGGCTACGAGCAGTACTTC.

This clonotype was counted a few times. This chain uses TRBV27 with TRBJ1-1; TRBD1 agrees at 7 bases. Germline CDR1 is MNHEY and CDR2 is SMNVEV (reference sequence). Losses at the gene ends were 4 bases for V and 6 bases for J; bases not matched to a gene: 8. The CDR3 consists of 14 residues. This CDR3 is CASSSTNRGPEAFF. In DNA, the CDR3 is TGTGCCAGCAGTTCCACTAACAGGGGCCCTGAAGCTTTCTTT.

V usage is TRBV6-2 or TRBV6-3 and J usage is TRBJ2-5; TRBD2 is a possible D gene (6 bases). V was shortened by 6 bases and J by 5 bases, with 16 bases between the two germline ends. There are 14 residues in the CDR3. Germline V gene data show CDR1 as MNHEY and CDR2 as SVGEGT. The CDR3 coding sequence is TGTGCCAGCAGCCACGGGACTTATCGGGAGACCCAGTACTTC. Residues: CASSHGTYRETQYF.

The gene calls are TRBV9 and TRBJ2-3, with D unresolved. Germline V lookup: CDR1 SGDLS, CDR2 YYNGEE. Deletions cut 4 bases from V and 2 bases from J, with 8 bases between. This CDR3 is built from 13 residues. CDR3 nucleotide sequence: TGTGCCAGCAGCCCCGACCCCACAGATACGCAGTATTTT. Its translation is CASSPDPTDTQYF.

The chain uses TRBV28 and TRBJ1-4; no firm D call. Germline V gene data show CDR1 as MDHEN and CDR2 as SYDVKM. With 6 bases removed from V and 10 bases from J, the gap between germline ends came to 18 bases. The CDR3 has 14 amino acids. CDR3 loop: CASSNSGRSGKLFF. The CDR3 DNA reads TGTGCCAGCAGCAACTCCGGGAGGAGCGGAAAACTGTTTTTT.

Notes on this clonotype: A read error may explain this, as a much larger clone is one base away. This sequence joins TRBV7-9 and TRBJ2-7, with D possibly TRBD1 on 5 matching bases. This CDR3 spans 15 amino acids. The germline V and J ends were trimmed by 6 bases and 5 bases, with 20 bases remaining between them. Looked up from germline, CDR1 is SEHNR and CDR2 is FQNEAQ (reference sequence). CDR3 residues: CASRKATGYSHEQYF. In nucleotides, the CDR3 is TGTGCCAGCAGGAAGGCCACAGGTTATTCCCACGAGCAGTACTTC.

This clonotype has ten or more counts. V and J are TRBV2 and TRBJ2-7, with TRBD2 identical over 7 bases. Germline CDR1 and CDR2: SNHLY and FYNNEI. J was trimmed by 7 bases and V by 1 base; bases with no gene match: 13. The CDR3 covers 16 residues. CDR3 sequence: CASSEGGREWRREQYF. The CDR3 DNA is TGTGCCAGCAGTGAAGGGGGGAGGGAGTGGAGGCGGGAGCAGTACTTC.

This clonotype occurred many times. CDR3 nucleotide sequence: TGTGCCAGCAGCCAAGAACTGGCGTTAGATACGCAGTATTTT. This codes for CASSQELALDTQYF. The chain joins TRBV3-1 to TRBJ2-3; D unclear. Germline-derived CDR1 and CDR2 are LGHDT and YNNKEL (reference sequence). Trimming took off 0 bases at V and 5 bases at J, with 9 bases between the two ends. The CDR3 covers 14 residues.

This clonotype was counted a few times. The chain combines TRBV7-9 with TRBJ1-1; possibly TRBD1 for D (5 bases). Deletions cut 0 bases from V and 3 bases from J, with 14 bases between. CDR1 SEHNR and CDR2 FQNEAQ come from the germline V gene (reference sequence). The CDR3 is 16 amino acids. The CDR3 DNA sequence: TGTGCCAGCAGCTTAGCGGTTGGGGGTACCGACACTGAAGCTTTCTTT. This sequence encodes CASSLAVGGTDTEAFF.

On this clonotype: The junction and the germline gene differ at one end; a read error may be behind it. This chain connects TRBV6-2 or TRBV6-3 to TRBJ2-3, with 11 bases lining up with TRBD2. Germline V CDR1 and CDR2: MNHEY, SVGEGT. The CDR3 sequence is 18 residues long. Here the CDR3 reads CASSYVTSGRGIPGTQCF. The CDR3 coding sequence is TGTGCCAGCAGTTACGTAACTAGCGGGAGAGGCATCCCAGGTACGCAGTGTTTT.

This clonotype was seen repeatedly, ten times or more. The genes are TRBV7-2 and TRBJ2-5; a weak D match, TRBD1 (7 bases). The germline CDR1 and CDR2 sequences are SGHTA and FQGNSA. The CDR3 runs to 16 residues. V was shortened by 2 bases and J by 1 base, with 14 bases between the two germline ends. The CDR3 bases are TGTGCCAGCAGCTTACAGGGGGGAGGATCCCAAGAGACCCAGTACTTC. Translated: CASSLQGGGSQETQYF.